Listed below are T cell receptor beta chains from one sample, sequenced in a study of shared clonotypes between healthy human individuals. Assay: immunoSEQ multiplex PCR; the TCRdb copy retains only in-frame clones and omits some. The table includes 2 million to 2.5 million clones, approximately 96% detected once. Sequenced material: naive CD4+ T cells sorted from blood. The receptors originated from a man between 18 and 35 years old in good health. Each CDR3 is given with its conserved first and last residue. A D gene is named only where the DNA matches it firmly. Where a row states a size, it is once, few, many or the class of an expanded clone; other rows omit it.

j_call v_call clone_size d_call cdr3_aa cdr3_nt
TRBJ1-1 TRBV2 . . CASRTHMNTEAFF TGTGCCAGCAGGACACACATGAACACTGAAGCTTTCTTT
TRBJ1-2 TRBV9 . . CASSRETGYGYTF TGTGCCAGCAGCAGGGAAACTGGCTATGGCTACACCTTC
TRBJ2-3 TRBV18 once TRBD1 CASSPPTGGLETDTQYF TGTGCCAGCTCACCTCCTACAGGGGGTTTGGAAACAGATACGCAGTATTTT
TRBJ2-1 TRBV19 . TRBD2 CASSIDGATSGVYNEQFF TGTGCCAGTAGTATAGATGGGGCGACTAGCGGGGTCTACAATGAGCAGTTCTTC
TRBJ1-2 TRBV5-6 once TRBD1 CASSLIPGGSDGYTF TGTGCCAGCAGCTTGATCCCAGGGGGAAGTGATGGCTACACCTTC
TRBJ2-7 TRBV6-1 . . CASSEARDGYEQYF TGTGCCAGCAGTGAAGCGAGGGACGGCTACGAGCAGTACTTC
TRBJ2-7 TRBV6-1 . . CASKTAREQYF TGTGCCAGCAAAACTGCCAGGGAGCAGTACTTC
TRBJ1-1 TRBV21-1 . . CASSKSPLKQLGNTEAFF TGTGCCAGCAGCAAAAGCCCCTTAAAGCAGCTGGGGAACACTGAAGCTTTCTTT
TRBJ2-1 TRBV9 . TRBD1 CASSGRQGVWDNEQFF TGTGCCAGCAGCGGAAGACAGGGTGTGTGGGACAATGAGCAGTTCTTC
TRBJ2-6 TRBV7-2 . . CASSFGGSGANVLTF TGTGCCAGCAGCTTCGGGGGTTCTGGGGCCAACGTCCTGACTTTC
TRBJ2-3 TRBV5-1 . . CASSVGGGHTDTQYF TGCGCCAGCAGCGTAGGTGGTGGGCACACAGATACGCAGTATTTT
TRBJ1-1 TRBV11-1 . . CASSPFWNTEAFF TGTGCCAGCAGCCCTTTTTGGAACACTGAAGCTTTCTTT
TRBJ1-4 TRBV28 . . CASSSPSARVGNEKLFF TGTGCCAGCAGTTCCCCGTCGGCCCGGGTGGGTAATGAAAAACTGTTTTTT
TRBJ2-1 TRBV10-3 . TRBD2 CAISESIAGDIEQFF TGTGCCATCAGTGAGTCGATAGCGGGAGACATTGAGCAGTTCTTC
TRBJ2-5 TRBV30 . . CAWGYRASQETQYF TGTGCCTGGGGCTACAGGGCAAGCCAAGAGACCCAGTACTTC
TRBJ2-5 TRBV6-5 . . CASKRSQGTQYF TGTGCCAGCAAACGTTCCCAAGGGACCCAGTACTTC
TRBJ2-7 TRBV2 . . CASFSPRGLEEQYF TGTGCCAGCTTCTCCCCCCGGGGCTTGGAGGAGCAGTACTTC
TRBJ2-7 TRBV20-1 . . CSARGLVGQYF TGCAGTGCTAGAGGGCTAGTCGGGCAGTACTTC
TRBJ1-4 TRBV7-7 . TRBD1 CASSPEPGQGEKLFF TGTGCTAGCAGCCCGGAACCGGGACAGGGAGAAAAACTGTTTTTT
TRBJ1-5 TRBV10-3 . . CAIRTYVKDQPQHF TGTGCCATCAGGACCTATGTTAAGGATCAGCCCCAGCATTTT
TRBJ2-7 TRBV7-9 . . CASSEQGVGNYEQYF TGTGCCAGCAGCGAACAGGGTGTGGGAAACTACGAGCAGTACTTC
TRBJ2-7 TRBV11-2 . . CASSLAQVDSYEQYF TGTGCCAGCAGCTTAGCACAGGTCGACTCCTACGAGCAGTACTTC
TRBJ2-7 TRBV10-2 . TRBD1 CASSQHLGQGLREQYF TGCGCCAGCAGTCAGCACCTAGGACAGGGCCTACGGGAGCAGTACTTC
TRBJ2-3 TRBV11-2 . TRBD1 CASSLWTGGIDTQYF TGTGCCAGCAGCTTATGGACAGGGGGCATCGATACGCAGTATTTT